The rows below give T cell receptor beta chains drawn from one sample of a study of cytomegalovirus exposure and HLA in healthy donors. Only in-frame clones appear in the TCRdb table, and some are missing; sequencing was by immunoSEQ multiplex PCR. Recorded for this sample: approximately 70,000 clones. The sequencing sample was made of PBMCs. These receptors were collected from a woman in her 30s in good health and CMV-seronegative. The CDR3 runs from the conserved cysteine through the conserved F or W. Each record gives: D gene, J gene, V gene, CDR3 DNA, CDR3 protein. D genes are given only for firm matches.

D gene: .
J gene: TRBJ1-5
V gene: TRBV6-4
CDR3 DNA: TGTGCCAGCAGTCCCTCCCCGACAGGCAATCAGCCCCAGCATTTT
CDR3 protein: CASSPSPTGNQPQHF

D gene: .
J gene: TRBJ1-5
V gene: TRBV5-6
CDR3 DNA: TGTGCCAGCAGCTTGGGTGGAGGGAAGGCTCAGCCCCAGCATTTT
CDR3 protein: CASSLGGGKAQPQHF

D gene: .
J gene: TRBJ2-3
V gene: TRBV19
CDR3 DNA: TGTGCCAGTAGGACGGTGGGCTCCACAGATACGCAGTATTTT
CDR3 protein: CASRTVGSTDTQYF

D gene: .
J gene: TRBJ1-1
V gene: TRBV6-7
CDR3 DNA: TGTGCCAGCAGTTACTCAGTCACAGGGCGGTGGACTGAAGCTTTCTTT
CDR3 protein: CASSYSVTGRWTEAFF

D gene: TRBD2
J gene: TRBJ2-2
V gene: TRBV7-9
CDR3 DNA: TGTGCCAGCAGATTGAGCGGGGGGAACACCGGGGAGCTGTTTTTT
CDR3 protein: CASRLSGGNTGELFF

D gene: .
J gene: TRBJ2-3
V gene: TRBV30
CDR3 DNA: TGTGCCTGGAGTCCCTCTAGCACAGATAAGCAGTATTTT
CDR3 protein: CAWSPSSTDKQYF

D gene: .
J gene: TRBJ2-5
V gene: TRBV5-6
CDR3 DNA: TGTGCCAGCAGCTTGGTGGGTGCTAGCTTGGAGACCCAGTACTTC
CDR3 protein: CASSLVGASLETQYF

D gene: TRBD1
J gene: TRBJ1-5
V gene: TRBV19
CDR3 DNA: TGTGCCAGTAGAGATGGTACGCGGACAGGGTCCAACAATCAGCCCCAGCATTTT
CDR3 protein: CASRDGTRTGSNNQPQHF

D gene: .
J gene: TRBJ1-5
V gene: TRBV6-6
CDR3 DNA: TGTGCCAGCGAAGAGGGACTCAGCAATCAGCCCCAGCATTTT
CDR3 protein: CASEEGLSNQPQHF

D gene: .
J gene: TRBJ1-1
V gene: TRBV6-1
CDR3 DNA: TGTGCCAGCAGATACCAAACTAACACTGAAGCTTTCTTT
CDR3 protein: CASRYQTNTEAFF

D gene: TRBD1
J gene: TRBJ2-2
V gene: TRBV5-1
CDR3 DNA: TGCGCCAGCTCGGGGACAGAGTGCACCGGGGAGCTGTTTTTT
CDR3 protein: CASSGTECTGELFF

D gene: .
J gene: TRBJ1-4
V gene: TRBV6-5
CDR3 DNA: TGTGCCAGCAGCCCCGGGGGTGAAAAACTGTTTTTT
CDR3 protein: CASSPGGEKLFF

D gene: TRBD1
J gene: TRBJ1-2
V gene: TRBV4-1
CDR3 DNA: TGCGCCAGCTCGGTTTTTGGGGGGACAGGGGAAAGGTACACCTTC
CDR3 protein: CASSVFGGTGERYTF

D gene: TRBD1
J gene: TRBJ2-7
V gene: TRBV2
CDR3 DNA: TGTGCCAGCAGTAAGTATTCCGGGACAGGGGGCGCCGAGCAGTACTTC
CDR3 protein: CASSKYSGTGGAEQYF

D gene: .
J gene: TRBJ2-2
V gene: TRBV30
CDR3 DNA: TGTGCCTGGTCTAGACAGGTCGGGGAGCTGTTTTTT
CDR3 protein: CAWSRQVGELFF

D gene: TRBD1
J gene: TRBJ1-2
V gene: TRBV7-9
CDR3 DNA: TGTGCCAGCAGCTTAGCTCGGGGACAGGGTAACTATGGCTACACCTTC
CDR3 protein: CASSLARGQGNYGYTF

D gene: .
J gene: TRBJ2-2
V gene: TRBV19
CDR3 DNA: TGTGCCAGTAGTTCCAGCGTAGCCGGGGAGCTGTTTTTT
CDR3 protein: CASSSSVAGELFF

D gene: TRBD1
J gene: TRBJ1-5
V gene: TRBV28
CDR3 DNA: TGTGCCAGCAGGGGGGGGACAGGGGGACAGCCCCAGCATTTT
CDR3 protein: CASRGGTGGQPQHF

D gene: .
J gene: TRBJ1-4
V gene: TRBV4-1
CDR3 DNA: TGCGCCAGCAGCCAAGAGGGGGGACTGTTTTTT
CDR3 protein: CASSQEGGLFF

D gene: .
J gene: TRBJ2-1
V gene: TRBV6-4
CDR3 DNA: TGTGCCAGCCCCCGGGGGAGGGGGACCTACAATGAGCAGTTCTTC
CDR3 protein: CASPRGRGTYNEQFF

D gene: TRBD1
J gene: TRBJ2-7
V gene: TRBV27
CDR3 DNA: TGTGCCAGCAGTCACCGGGACAGTTCCTACGAGCAGTACTTC
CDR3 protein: CASSHRDSSYEQYF

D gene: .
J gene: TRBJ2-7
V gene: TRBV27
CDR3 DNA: TGTGCCAGCAGCGAAGGGGTCTACGCCTACGAGCAGTACTTC
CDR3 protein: CASSEGVYAYEQYF

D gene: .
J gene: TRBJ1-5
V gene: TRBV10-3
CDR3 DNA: TGTGCCATCAAGGCGGGGACCGAGAGTGGGCCCCAGCATTTT
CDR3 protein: CAIKAGTESGPQHF

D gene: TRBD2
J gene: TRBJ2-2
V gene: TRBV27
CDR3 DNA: TGTGCCAGCAGTCTTAGCGGGGCCGGGGAGCTGTTTTTT
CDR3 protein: CASSLSGAGELFF

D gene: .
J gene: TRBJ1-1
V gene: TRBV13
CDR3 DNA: TGTGCCAGCAGCCTCGCAGAGGGTGGGCATGGAAACACTGAAGCTTTCTTT
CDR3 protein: CASSLAEGGHGNTEAFF

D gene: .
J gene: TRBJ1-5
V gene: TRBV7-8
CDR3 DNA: TGTGCCAGCAGCTTAACAGGCTTAGGCAATCAGCCCCAGCATTTT
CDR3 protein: CASSLTGLGNQPQHF

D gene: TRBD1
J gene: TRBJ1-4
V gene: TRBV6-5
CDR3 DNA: TGTGCCAGCAGTTACTTGGGACAGGGACATGAAAAACTGTTTTTT
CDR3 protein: CASSYLGQGHEKLFF

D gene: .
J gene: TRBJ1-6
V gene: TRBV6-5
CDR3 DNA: TGTGCCAGCAGCCGCCTGGTCATAGATTCACCCCTCCACTTT
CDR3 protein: CASSRLVIDSPLHF

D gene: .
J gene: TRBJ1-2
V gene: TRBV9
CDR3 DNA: TGTGCCAGCAGCGTAGATAATGGAAACAGGAACTATGGCTACACCTTC
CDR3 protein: CASSVDNGNRNYGYTF

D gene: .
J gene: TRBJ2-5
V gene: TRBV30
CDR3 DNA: TGTGCCTGGGATAAGGGGGGAGGGGGCCAAGAGACCCAGTACTTC
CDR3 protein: CAWDKGGGGQETQYF

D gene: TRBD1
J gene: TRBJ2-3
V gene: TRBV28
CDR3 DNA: TGTGCCAGCAGTTTCCATGGGACAGTGAGCACAGATACGCAGTATTTT
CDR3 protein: CASSFHGTVSTDTQYF

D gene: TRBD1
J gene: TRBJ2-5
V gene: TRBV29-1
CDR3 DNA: TGCAGCGGGGGGACAGGGCGGGAGACCCAGTACTTC
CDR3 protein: CSGGTGRETQYF

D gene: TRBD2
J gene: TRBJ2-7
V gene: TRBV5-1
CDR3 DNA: TGCGCCAGCAGCTTGGGAGGTAGCGGGACCTACGAGCAGTACTTC
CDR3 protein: CASSLGGSGTYEQYF

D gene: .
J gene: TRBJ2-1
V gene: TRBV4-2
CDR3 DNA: TGTGCCAGCAGCCAAGAAAACCCCGGGAGTCCCGACAATGAGCAGTTCTTC
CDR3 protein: CASSQENPGSPDNEQFF

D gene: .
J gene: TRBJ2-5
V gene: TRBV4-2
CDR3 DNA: TGTGCCAGCAGCCAAGGGGCAGGGCTAGAGACCCAGTACTTC
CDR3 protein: CASSQGAGLETQYF

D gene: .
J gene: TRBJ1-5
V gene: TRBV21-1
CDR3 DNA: TGTGCCAGCAGCAATCCACCGGGACAGGGGGATCAGCCCCAGCATTTT
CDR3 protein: CASSNPPGQGDQPQHF

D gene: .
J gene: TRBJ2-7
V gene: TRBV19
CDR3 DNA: TGTGCCAGCACCGGGGGGCAGCCTCCCTACGAGCAGTACTTC
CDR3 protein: CASTGGQPPYEQYF

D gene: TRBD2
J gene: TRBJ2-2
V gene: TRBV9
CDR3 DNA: TGTGCCAGCAGCGTTGCGGGGGCGAACACCGGGGAGCTGTTTTTT
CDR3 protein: CASSVAGANTGELFF

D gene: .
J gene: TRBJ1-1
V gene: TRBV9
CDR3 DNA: TGTGCCAGCAGCGGGGAGGTTATGAACACTGAAGCTTTCTTT
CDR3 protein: CASSGEVMNTEAFF

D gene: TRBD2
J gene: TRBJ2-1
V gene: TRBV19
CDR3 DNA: TGTGCCAGTAGAGATAGCGGGGGGGCCAGGGATGAGCAGTTCTTC
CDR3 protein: CASRDSGGARDEQFF

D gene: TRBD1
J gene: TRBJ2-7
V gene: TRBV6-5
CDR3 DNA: TGTGCCAGCAGTTACACCGGGACAGGGGGTGCCTACGAGCAGTACTTC
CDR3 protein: CASSYTGTGGAYEQYF

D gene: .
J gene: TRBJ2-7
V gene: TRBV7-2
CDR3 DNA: TGTGCCAGCAGCCCCAGGGCCCAGCCCTACGAGCAGTACTTC
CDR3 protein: CASSPRAQPYEQYF

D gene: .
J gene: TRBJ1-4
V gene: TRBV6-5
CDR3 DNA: TGTGCCAGCAAGGGGAATGAAAAACTGTTTTTT
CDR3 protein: CASKGNEKLFF

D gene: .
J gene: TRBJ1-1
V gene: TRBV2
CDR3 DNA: TGTGCCATTAGGGGGGGCACTGAAGCTTTCTTT
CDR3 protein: CAIRGGTEAFF

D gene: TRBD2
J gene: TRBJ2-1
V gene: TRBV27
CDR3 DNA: TGTGCCAGCAGTTTAAGGGCTAGCGGGAGCGGAGATGAGCAGTTCTTC
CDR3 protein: CASSLRASGSGDEQFF